The rows below give T cell receptor beta chains drawn from one sample of a study of T cell repertoires in cytomegalovirus infection. Antigens of these TCRs are unknown. Using its own MiXCR run on the reads, TCRdb lists one record per CDR3 protein. The sample shows roughly 280,000 distinct CDR3 sequences, 20% to 25% of them seen only once. The sequencing used cultured PBMCs, collected from culture after CMV antigen stimulation. Source of these receptors: a human donor in good health (CMV status not recorded). Some clones in this sample may be carry-over from other donors' samples. The CDR3 runs from the conserved cysteine through the conserved F or W. A D gene is named only where the DNA matches it firmly.

v_call cdr3_length d_call cdr3_aa
TRBV7-2 13 - CASSLAQGDTQYF
TRBV5-6 17 TRBD2 CASSLDSSGRGEETQYF
TRBV12-3/TRBV12-4 14 - CASSPGRTKHEQFF
TRBV7-2 16 TRBD2 CASSLSRLAQHNEQFF
TRBV19 13 - CASSIPPLTEAFF
TRBV5-4 16 TRBD1 CASSSDRGGGGETQYF
TRBV3-1 16 TRBD2 CASSQVLAGGQETQYF
TRBV28 13 - CASSRQWNEKLFF
TRBV6-1 17 - CASSADSLRDSNQPQHF
TRBV5-1 16 TRBD2 CASSKGGAGGLDEQFF
TRBV7-2 14 TRBD2 CASQIAGGTYEQYF
TRBV19 17 - CASSIGRDSSSYNEQFF